These T cell receptor beta chains were read from a single sample in a study of molecular identifiers for immune sequencing clone quantification. TCRdb independently ran MiXCR on the PCR reads; one entry per CDR3 protein. The data contain more than 95,000 distinct CDR3 sequences, approximately 24% of them singletons. Material: naive CD8+ T cells from blood, with Jurkat cell RNA spiked in. The receptors were gathered from a human donor in good health. Some libraries in this study had Jurkat cell RNA spiked in. The CDR3 runs from the conserved cysteine through the conserved F or W. The D gene is left open where the match is weak. Size tells how often a clone was seen (once, few, many) or the class of an expanded clone, and some rows leave it out.

d_gene: TRBD2
abundance: many
v_gene: TRBV11-2
j_gene: TRBJ2-1
CDR3nt: TGTGCCAGCAGCCCAGGGACTAGGGGGTCCAATGAGCAGTTCTTC
CDR3aa: CASSPGTRGSNEQFF

d_gene: TRBD2
abundance: many
v_gene: TRBV28
j_gene: TRBJ2-3
CDR3nt: TGTGCCAGCAGTGCGCTAGCGGGAGTAGTGGATACGCAGTATTTT
CDR3aa: CASSALAGVVDTQYF

d_gene: .
abundance: many
v_gene: TRBV21-1
j_gene: TRBJ2-4
CDR3nt: TGTGCCAGCAGCGCGAATAGCGGGGGTGAGAAAAACATTCAGTACTTC
CDR3aa: CASSANSGGEKNIQYF

d_gene: .
abundance: many
v_gene: TRBV27
j_gene: TRBJ1-4
CDR3nt: TGTGCCAGCAGTAGGGGGACAAAAGCAACTAATGAAAAACTGTTTTTT
CDR3aa: CASSRGTKATNEKLFF

d_gene: TRBD1
abundance: few
v_gene: TRBV7-9
j_gene: TRBJ2-2
CDR3nt: TGTGCCAGCAGCGATACGCGACAGGGACGTTCCGGGGAGCTGTTTTTT
CDR3aa: CASSDTRQGRSGELFF

d_gene: TRBD1
abundance: .
v_gene: TRBV9
j_gene: TRBJ1-4
CDR3nt: TGTGCCAGCTGCCCCCGGGCAGGGGGCCCACGGGGCGTGGAAAAACTGTTTTTT
CDR3aa: CASCPRAGGPRGVEKLFF

d_gene: TRBD2
abundance: .
v_gene: TRBV12-3/TRBV12-4
j_gene: TRBJ2-1
CDR3nt: TGTGCCAGCAGCAGCGGACTAGCGAGGGGGAATGAGCAGTTCTTC
CDR3aa: CASSSGLARGNEQFF

d_gene: .
abundance: few
v_gene: TRBV7-6
j_gene: TRBJ2-5
CDR3nt: TGTGCCAGCAGCTACGTTGGGAGGAGTAGGGAGACCCAGTACTTC
CDR3aa: CASSYVGRSRETQYF

d_gene: .
abundance: .
v_gene: TRBV3-2
j_gene: TRBJ2-2
CDR3nt: TGTGCCAGCAGCCAAGTTGGCGGGGAGCTGTTTTTT
CDR3aa: CASSQVGGELFF

d_gene: .
abundance: .
v_gene: TRBV3-1
j_gene: TRBJ2-7
CDR3nt: TGTGCCAGCAGCCAAGAAGTGAACACCGCAACCCTCTACGAGCAGTACTTC
CDR3aa: CASSQEVNTATLYEQYF

d_gene: .
abundance: .
v_gene: TRBV6-6
j_gene: TRBJ2-4
CDR3nt: TGTGCCGGCACTACCTGGGTGGCCAGGGGCATTCAGTACTTC
CDR3aa: CAGTTWVARGIQYF

d_gene: TRBD2
abundance: .
v_gene: TRBV25-1
j_gene: TRBJ2-7
CDR3nt: TGTGCCAGCAGTGAATCCCTAGCGGGCCCCGATCAGTACTTC
CDR3aa: CASSESLAGPDQYF

d_gene: .
abundance: many
v_gene: TRBV6-5
j_gene: TRBJ1-2
CDR3nt: TGTGCCAGCAGTTACTCGCCGGGGTCCTATGGCTACACCTTC
CDR3aa: CASSYSPGSYGYTF

d_gene: .
abundance: few
v_gene: TRBV2
j_gene: TRBJ2-5
CDR3nt: TGTGCCAGCAGTGAATCCCGAGGGTTGGAGACCCAGTACTTC
CDR3aa: CASSESRGLETQYF

d_gene: .
abundance: many
v_gene: TRBV4-1
j_gene: TRBJ1-1
CDR3nt: TGCGCCAGCAGCCAAGTCGCGCTAGTACAGGCCTACACTGAAGCTTTCTTT
CDR3aa: CASSQVALVQAYTEAFF

d_gene: .
abundance: .
v_gene: TRBV24-1
j_gene: TRBJ2-7
CDR3nt: TGTGCCACCAGTGATCGGGCCGCAGGGTTCGGCGAGCAGTACTTC
CDR3aa: CATSDRAAGFGEQYF

d_gene: TRBD1
abundance: few
v_gene: TRBV10-2
j_gene: TRBJ2-2
CDR3nt: TGCGCCAGCAGTGCAGCACTATGGACAGGGGGTGCAGCCGGGGAGCTGTTTTTT
CDR3aa: CASSAALWTGGAAGELFF

d_gene: TRBD1
abundance: many
v_gene: TRBV29-1
j_gene: TRBJ2-5
CDR3nt: TGCAGCGTTTGGGGGACAGGGAAACAAGAGACCCAGTACTTC
CDR3aa: CSVWGTGKQETQYF

d_gene: .
abundance: .
v_gene: TRBV7-9
j_gene: TRBJ2-2
CDR3nt: TGTGCCAGCAGCCCAACGGACAGCTACACCGGGGAGCTGTTTTTT
CDR3aa: CASSPTDSYTGELFF

d_gene: .
abundance: many
v_gene: TRBV2
j_gene: TRBJ1-2
CDR3nt: TGTGCCAGCGGGGGGTTGATGGGCACGTCTTATGGCTACACCTTC
CDR3aa: CASGGLMGTSYGYTF

d_gene: TRBD2
abundance: many
v_gene: TRBV5-6
j_gene: TRBJ2-7
CDR3nt: TGTGCCAGCAGTGGCGGGGGGGCCGCTCCCTACGAGCAGTACTTC
CDR3aa: CASSGGGAAPYEQYF

d_gene: .
abundance: many
v_gene: TRBV12-3/TRBV12-4
j_gene: TRBJ1-1
CDR3nt: TGTGCCAGCAGCGCGGCTATATGGACTGAAGCTTTCTTT
CDR3aa: CASSAAIWTEAFF

d_gene: .
abundance: many
v_gene: TRBV6-2/TRBV6-3
j_gene: TRBJ1-1
CDR3nt: TGTGCCAGCAGTTACGTGGTGAACACTGAAGCTTTCTTT
CDR3aa: CASSYVVNTEAFF

d_gene: TRBD1
abundance: few
v_gene: TRBV3-1
j_gene: TRBJ2-5
CDR3nt: TGTGCCAGCAAACACCGGGACAGGGGGCTGTACCAAGAGACCCAGTACTTC
CDR3aa: CASKHRDRGLYQETQYF

d_gene: TRBD1
abundance: .
v_gene: TRBV28
j_gene: TRBJ2-1
CDR3nt: TGTGCCAGCAGCCCGGGACAGGGTTACAATGAGCAGTTCTTC
CDR3aa: CASSPGQGYNEQFF

d_gene: TRBD2
abundance: many
v_gene: TRBV7-6
j_gene: TRBJ2-2
CDR3nt: TGTGCCAGCAGCTTAGTATGGCGGGAGGGCCCTCAAGCCGGGGAGCTGTTTTTT
CDR3aa: CASSLVWREGPQAGELFF

d_gene: TRBD2
abundance: many
v_gene: TRBV5-4
j_gene: TRBJ2-7
CDR3nt: TGTGCCAGCAGCTTGGCTGCGGGAGGGACCTACGAGCAGTACTTC
CDR3aa: CASSLAAGGTYEQYF

d_gene: .
abundance: .
v_gene: TRBV20-1
j_gene: TRBJ1-5
CDR3nt: TGCAGTGCCTCAGAGGAGTGGCGGGAAGGATATCTCGATCAGCCCCAGCATTTT
CDR3aa: CSASEEWREGYLDQPQHF

d_gene: TRBD2
abundance: .
v_gene: TRBV6-2/TRBV6-3
j_gene: TRBJ2-5
CDR3nt: TGTGCCAGCAGTTACTCGTTGACTAGCGGGGGCATTCCGACCCAGTACTTC
CDR3aa: CASSYSLTSGGIPTQYF

d_gene: .
abundance: few
v_gene: TRBV12-3/TRBV12-4
j_gene: TRBJ1-1
CDR3nt: TGTGCCAGCAGCTCCGGGAGGGACCGAAACACTGAAGCTTTCTTT
CDR3aa: CASSSGRDRNTEAFF

d_gene: .
abundance: many
v_gene: TRBV6-6
j_gene: TRBJ2-2
CDR3nt: TGTGCCAGCACCTACCGGGACACCGGGGAGCTGTTTTTT
CDR3aa: CASTYRDTGELFF

d_gene: .
abundance: many
v_gene: TRBV13
j_gene: TRBJ1-1
CDR3nt: TGTGCCAGCAGCTTAGGCCGGAACCTCGGGTACACTGAAGCTTTCTTT
CDR3aa: CASSLGRNLGYTEAFF

d_gene: .
abundance: many
v_gene: TRBV6-1
j_gene: TRBJ2-7
CDR3nt: TGTGCCAGCAGTGGAAGAGGATTCGGGTTCTACGAGCAGTACTTC
CDR3aa: CASSGRGFGFYEQYF

d_gene: TRBD1
abundance: .
v_gene: TRBV20-1
j_gene: TRBJ2-3
CDR3nt: TGCAGTGCTAGAGAGACAGGGGAAATCACAGATACGCAGTATTTT
CDR3aa: CSARETGEITDTQYF

d_gene: .
abundance: .
v_gene: TRBV12-3/TRBV12-4
j_gene: TRBJ2-7
CDR3nt: TGTGCCAGCAGTTTAGCGACCTACGAGCAGTACTTC
CDR3aa: CASSLATYEQYF

d_gene: TRBD2
abundance: .
v_gene: TRBV12-3/TRBV12-4
j_gene: TRBJ2-1
CDR3nt: TGTGCCAGCAGTCAAGGACTAGCGGGGAATAATGAGCAGTTCTTC
CDR3aa: CASSQGLAGNNEQFF

d_gene: .
abundance: .
v_gene: TRBV28
j_gene: TRBJ1-3
CDR3nt: TGTGCCAGCAGTTTTGCCAACAGTTACTCTGGAAACACCATATATTTT
CDR3aa: CASSFANSYSGNTIYF

d_gene: TRBD2
abundance: .
v_gene: TRBV19
j_gene: TRBJ2-1
CDR3nt: TGTGCCAGTAGTTTCGCTAGCGGGGGGTACAATGAGCAGTTCTTC
CDR3aa: CASSFASGGYNEQFF

d_gene: TRBD2
abundance: many
v_gene: TRBV7-9
j_gene: TRBJ2-7
CDR3nt: TGTGCCAGCAGCCCCCCGACTAGCGGAACCTACGAGCAGTACTTC
CDR3aa: CASSPPTSGTYEQYF